These 17 T cell receptor beta chains were all obtained from the same sample, sequenced in a study of blood T cells in healthy people across ages. Primers used in a second PCR of about 7 to 11 cycles were a sample-barcoded 5' primer and a J-beta primer mix. TCRdb fed the 5' RACE reads into MiXCR, producing one record per CDR3 protein. The sample lists 540,000 or so distinct CDR3 sequences; about 25% were seen once. The data were also submitted as part of a second study, on T cells of mothers and their children.

Sample: blood. All receptors derive from a boy aged 5-17 years in good health.

This clonotype turned up a few times. This chain joins TRBV24-1 and TRBJ2-7; D remains unclear. Germline-derived CDR1 and CDR2 are KGHDR and SFDVKD. Trimming shortened V by 4 bases and J by 0 bases, and 9 bases separated the two germline ends. The CDR3 runs 14 residues. The CDR3 here is CATSEADVSYEQYF. The CDR3, as DNA: TGTGCCACCAGTGAGGCGGACGTCTCCTACGAGCAGTACTTC.

The chain links TRBV10-3 to TRBJ2-5; a possible D gene is TRBD1 (5 bases). CDR3 length: 13 residues. In germline, CDR1 is ENHRY, CDR2 SYGVKD. V lost 4 bases, J lost 4 bases, and 10 bases lay in between. In DNA form, the CDR3 reads TGTGCCATCAGTGCAGGGATTGGAGAGACCCAGTACTTC. Its translation: CAISAGIGETQYF.

The chain combines TRBV24-1 with TRBJ2-5; 7 nucleotides match TRBD2. Germline CDR1 is KGHDR and CDR2 is SFDVKD. Losses at the gene ends were 4 bases for V and 2 bases for J; bases not matched to a gene: 6. This CDR3 is 15 amino acids long. The CDR3 DNA reads as TGTGCCACCAGTGACCGGGAAGCGGGACAAGAGACCCAGTACTTC. It translates to CATSDREAGQETQYF.

The chain joins TRBV3-1 to TRBJ2-3, with 11 bases fitting TRBD2. CDR1 and CDR2 from the germline V gene are LGHDT and YNNKEL (reference sequence). The CDR3 has 17 residues. The V gene end was trimmed by 1 base and the J gene end by 4 bases; junction bases not matched to a gene: 7. CDR3 in amino acids: CASSQGLAGYGADTQYF. CDR3 DNA sequence: TGTGCCAGCAGCCAAGGACTAGCGGGGTACGGCGCAGATACGCAGTATTTT.

The table lists this clonotype with many counts. J is TRBJ2-5 and V is TRBV7-2; D perhaps matches TRBD2 (5 bases). Germline CDR1 reads SGHTA; CDR2 reads FQGNSA. Trimming left V 5 bases short and J 9 bases short, with 19 bases between. CDR3 length: 14 residues. The CDR3 sequence is CASSGARQNGAQYF. As DNA, the CDR3 is TGTGCCAGCAGCGGAGCGAGACAAAACGGGGCCCAGTACTTC.

This clonotype was recorded at least ten times. Here the CDR3 DNA reads TGCAGTGCCCCGACAGGGGCCGGGTATGGCTACACCTTC. It specifies CSAPTGAGYGYTF. This chain links TRBV20-1 with TRBJ1-2; 8 positions match TRBD1. V was clipped by 6 bases and J by 5 bases; unmatched bases: 8. The CDR3 contains 13 residues. Germline assignment: CDR1 DFQATT and CDR2 SNEGSKA (reference sequence).

The chain couples TRBV7-2 to TRBJ1-1, with D tentatively TRBD1 (5 bases). Germline values: CDR1 SGHTA, CDR2 FQGNSA. The CDR3 is 15 amino acids. V gave up 5 bases and J gave up 4 bases, with 17 bases separating them. The CDR3 sequence: CASSHGAGWGTEAFF. The CDR3 DNA reads TGTGCCAGCAGCCACGGGGCAGGATGGGGCACTGAAGCTTTCTTT. Using reference TRBV7-2 and TRBJ1-1 for the parts outside the CDR3, the full variable domain is GAGVSQSPSNKVTEKGKDVELRCDPISGHTALYWYRQSLGQGLEFLIYFQGNSAPDKSGLPSDRFSAERTGGSVSTLTIQRTQQEDSAVYLCASSHGAGWGTEAFFGQGTRLTVV.

Details on this clonotype: Germline is not matched at one junction end, which may reflect a read error. The V gene is TRBV6-2 or TRBV6-3, the J gene TRBJ2-1; possibly TRBD1 for D (5 bases). CDR1 and CDR2 from the germline V gene are MNHEY and SVGEGT. The CDR3 spans 16 residues. The CDR3 spells CTSSYSSGAGYNEQFF. The CDR3 DNA reads as TGTACCAGCAGTTACTCGAGTGGGGCAGGCTACAATGAGCAGTTCTTC.

The genes are TRBV28 and TRBJ2-5; D may be TRBD1 (5 bases). This CDR3 region has 12 residues. The germline gives CDR1 MDHEN, CDR2 SYDVKM. V lost 6 bases to trimming and J lost 2 bases, with 7 bases between them. CDR3 DNA: TGTGCCAGCAGGGGGCAGCAAGAGACCCAGTACTTC. It yields the protein CASRGQQETQYF. The whole variable domain, filled in from reference TRBV28 and TRBJ2-5, reads DVKVTQSSRYLVKRTGEKVFLECVQDMDHENMFWYRQDPGLGLRLIYFSYDVKMKEKGDIPEGYSVSREKKERFSLILESASTNQTSMYLCASRGQQETQYFGPGTRLLVL.

In its sample, this clonotype was seen a few times. The rearrangement links TRBV29-1 to TRBJ1-2, with 8 bases matching TRBD1. The CDR3 runs to 12 residues. V shed 7 bases, J shed 8 bases, and the junction held 9 bases outside the gene matches. Germline lookup yields CDR1 SQVTM and CDR2 ANQGSEA. The DNA for the CDR3 is TGCAGCGCCCAGGGGACAGGTGAAGGCTACACCTTC. It translates to CSAQGTGEGYTF.

The chain recombines TRBV4-3 with TRBJ2-6, with D possibly TRBD2 on 5 matching bases. Germline CDR1 reads LGHNA; CDR2 reads YSLEER. The CDR3 consists of 16 residues. Deletions cut 1 base from V and 1 base from J, with 8 bases between. Here the CDR3 reads CASSQVTGSGANVLTF. The CDR3 nucleotides are TGCGCCAGCAGCCAAGTTACGGGGTCTGGGGCCAACGTCCTGACTTTC.

The chain is built from TRBV7-3 and TRBJ2-3, with 13 bases matching TRBD2. The CDR3 extends over 16 amino acids. V lost 5 bases and J lost 1; bases outside the gene matches: 3. The germline V gene has CDR1 SGHTA and CDR2 FQGTGA. The CDR3: CASSIGLAGGTDTQYF. CDR3 in DNA: TGTGCCAGCAGCATCGGACTAGCGGGGGGCACAGATACGCAGTATTTT.

The chain recombines TRBV12-3 or TRBV12-4 with TRBJ2-5, with D tentatively TRBD2 (5 bases). Trimming cost V 10 bases and J 5 bases, with 23 bases left between them. CDR3 length equals 15 residues. The CDR3 reads CATTLVSGEWETQYF. In DNA form, the CDR3 reads TGTGCCACCACTTTAGTTTCCGGGGAGTGGGAGACCCAGTACTTC.

This clonotype was counted between two and nine times. This likely comes from a read error, as the CDR3 has no conserved phenylalanine or tryptophan at its end. The limits of the CDR3 on the DNA are not certain, so only TCRdb's listed CDR3 is given. The CDR3 loop reads CASSLEEGKSYGYTL. The chain is built from TRBV5-5 and TRBJ1-2. The CDR3 is 15 residues long, counting both termini. From germline, CDR1 is SGHKS and CDR2 YYEKEE (reference sequence).

The table lists this clonotype with many counts. The genes are TRBV29-1 and TRBJ2-5; 14 bases are shared with TRBD2. The tail of the sequence fits TRBJ2-1 better, so the J call may be wrong. Germline V gene data show CDR1 as SQVTM and CDR2 as ANQGSEA. The CDR3 totals 15 residues. CDR3 sequence: CSVKPGLAGEWEQFF. The CDR3 DNA reads as TGCAGCGTCAAACCGGGACTAGCGGGAGAATGGGAGCAGTTCTTC.

The genes are TRBV20-1 and TRBJ1-1, with 9 positions matching TRBD1. CDR1 and CDR2 from the germline V gene are DFQATT and SNEGSKA (reference sequence). The CDR3 extends over 16 amino acids. V dropped 7 bases and J dropped 1; count of bases not matched to a gene: 13. For the CDR3, the DNA is TGCAGTGTTAGGTCCCGGGACAGGGACAGGAACACTGAAGCTTTCTTT. It yields the protein CSVRSRDRDRNTEAFF.

The genes are TRBV30 and TRBJ2-7, with a possible D match to TRBD1 (5 bases). Trimming pared 5 bases from V and 3 bases from J, leaving 8 bases between. This CDR3 comprises 11 residues. The germline CDR1 and CDR2 sequences are GTSNPN and SVGIG (reference sequence). The CDR3 sequence is CAWQGIYEQYF. In nucleotides, the CDR3 is TGTGCCTGGCAGGGAATCTACGAGCAGTACTTC.